Listed below are T cell receptor beta chains from one sample, sequenced in a study of shared clonotypes between healthy human individuals. Assay used: immunoSEQ multiplex PCR; TCRdb lists only in-frame clones, some missing. The repertoire holds about 1 million clones, 65% to 75% seen once, with 1.5% in the top ten. The sequenced sample was memory CD4+ T cells sorted from blood. Receptors were obtained from a young man in good health. CDR3s include the opening cysteine and the closing phenylalanine or tryptophan. The D gene is left open where the match is weak. Rows give clone size only sometimes, using once, few, many, or a class for an expanded clone.

J | size | V | D | CDR3 | DNA
TRBJ2-7 | once | TRBV7-2 | NA | CASSLDGRSRYF | TGTGCCAGCAGCTTAGACGGACGGAGTCGGTACTTC
TRBJ1-1 | few | TRBV28 | NA | CASRDEQTEAFF | TGTGCCAGCAGGGACGAGCAGACTGAAGCTTTCTTT
TRBJ2-5 | NA | TRBV6-1 | NA | CASQLLGKETQYF | TGTGCCAGCCAACTCCTAGGGAAAGAGACCCAGTACTTC
TRBJ2-4 | NA | TRBV5-6 | NA | CASSLNGAKNIQYF | TGTGCCAGCAGCTTGAACGGGGCCAAAAACATTCAGTACTTC
TRBJ2-5 | NA | TRBV10-3 | TRBD2 | CAISASSGAGETQYF | TGTGCCATCAGTGCTTCTAGCGGGGCGGGGGAGACCCAGTACTTC
TRBJ2-7 | NA | TRBV6-1 | NA | CASSEGYEQYF | TGTGCCAGCAGTGAAGGCTACGAGCAGTACTTC
TRBJ2-1 | NA | TRBV30 | NA | CAWRTFGEQFF | TGTGCCTGGAGGACCTTCGGTGAGCAGTTCTTC
TRBJ2-7 | NA | TRBV5-1 | NA | CASTPFAGPYEQYF | TGCGCCAGCACCCCTTTTGCGGGACCCTACGAGCAGTACTTC
TRBJ2-3 | NA | TRBV6-1 | NA | CASIATGTGTGTQYF | TGTGCCAGCATCGCCACCGGGACGGGGACGGGTACGCAGTATTTT
TRBJ2-1 | few | TRBV30 | NA | CAWSDYNEQFF | TGTGCCTGGAGTGATTACAATGAGCAGTTCTTC
TRBJ1-1 | NA | TRBV15 | NA | CATSRDRIGARNTEAFF | TGTGCCACCAGCAGAGATCGGATCGGGGCGCGGAACACTGAAGCTTTCTTT
TRBJ2-2 | NA | TRBV7-2 | NA | CASRGWGFSAGELFF | TGTGCCAGCAGGGGCTGGGGTTTCAGTGCCGGGGAGCTGTTTTTT
TRBJ1-1 | NA | TRBV27 | NA | CASSEQATRNTEAFF | TGTGCCAGCAGCGAACAAGCGACGAGGAACACTGAAGCTTTCTTT
TRBJ2-6 | NA | TRBV10-3 | NA | CASTGNSGANVLTF | TGTGCCAGCACAGGGAACTCTGGGGCCAACGTCCTGACTTTC
TRBJ2-7 | NA | TRBV5-1 | TRBD1 | CASSWTGREDEQYF | TGCGCCAGCAGCTGGACAGGGCGGGAAGACGAGCAGTACTTC
TRBJ1-1 | few | TRBV6-4 | NA | CASSSQGGGTEAFF | TGTGCCAGCAGTTCACAGGGTGGGGGGACTGAAGCTTTCTTT
TRBJ2-3 | NA | TRBV6-7 | NA | CASSFTPPFGTDPGGQYF | TGTGCCAGCAGTTTCACCCCTCCTTTCGGGACCGACCCGGGCGGGCAGTATTTT
TRBJ2-7 | NA | TRBV11-2 | NA | CASSLEPGAAYEQYF | TGTGCCAGCAGCTTAGAACCAGGGGCTGCCTACGAGCAGTACTTC
TRBJ1-6 | NA | TRBV6-1 | NA | CASSEARAYSPLHF | TGTGCCAGCAGTGAAGCCCGAGCCTATTCACCCCTCCACTTT
TRBJ1-4 | NA | TRBV5-6 | NA | CASSPGSQGRGNEKLFF | TGTGCCAGCAGCCCGGGCAGCCAGGGCAGAGGTAATGAAAAACTGTTTTTT
TRBJ1-1 | few | TRBV11-2 | NA | CASSPRYNTEAFF | TGTGCCAGCAGCCCGAGATACAACACTGAAGCTTTCTTT
TRBJ2-5 | NA | TRBV9 | TRBD2 | CASSPPGGGARETQYF | TGTGCCAGCAGCCCCCCGGGCGGGGGGGCCCGGGAGACCCAGTACTTC
TRBJ1-5 | once | TRBV30 | NA | CAWSGQGSNQPQHF | TGTGCCTGGAGCGGACAAGGTAGCAATCAGCCCCAGCATTTT
TRBJ2-7 | NA | TRBV6-4 | NA | CASTSRPGHLYEQYF | TGTGCCAGCACCAGCCGCCCGGGACACCTCTACGAGCAGTACTTC
TRBJ1-4 | few | TRBV6-4 | NA | CASSDSPPQGQSGKLFF | TGTGCCAGCAGTGACTCGCCTCCGCAGGGGCAGTCAGGAAAACTGTTTTTT
TRBJ1-1 | NA | TRBV5-1 | TRBD1 | CASSRDSLNTEAFF | TGCGCCAGCAGCCGGGACAGTTTGAACACTGAAGCTTTCTTT
TRBJ2-2 | NA | TRBV11-3 | TRBD2 | CASSSRGLAGANTGELFF | TGTGCCAGCAGTTCGCGCGGACTAGCGGGGGCGAACACCGGGGAGCTGTTTTTT
TRBJ2-1 | NA | TRBV6-5 | TRBD2 | CASSSGTSGGIEQFF | TGTGCCAGCAGTTCCGGGACTAGTGGGGGTATTGAGCAGTTCTTC
TRBJ2-2 | NA | TRBV6-6 | TRBD1 | CASSYRDRGTGELFF | TGTGCCAGCAGTTACCGGGACAGGGGTACCGGGGAGCTGTTTTTT
TRBJ1-6 | NA | TRBV5-6 | NA | CASSQGRSYNSPLHF | TGTGCCAGCAGCCAGGGACGGTCCTATAATTCACCCCTCCACTTT
TRBJ2-5 | NA | TRBV19 | NA | CASQGQAASRTQYF | TGTGCCTCTCAGGGCCAGGCCGCGTCCCGGACCCAGTACTTC
TRBJ2-3 | NA | TRBV7-9 | NA | CASSYITDTQYF | TGTGCCAGCAGCTACATCACAGATACGCAGTATTTT
TRBJ1-2 | NA | TRBV19 | NA | CASSMSLGIYTF | TGTGCCAGTAGTATGAGTTTGGGGATCTACACCTTC
TRBJ2-5 | once | TRBV5-4 | NA | CASSLGSGGARETQYF | TGTGCCAGCAGCTTGGGATCGGGCGGAGCCCGAGAGACCCAGTACTTC
TRBJ1-1 | few | TRBV29-1 | NA | CSGRGSMNTEAFF | TGCAGCGGGAGGGGGTCCATGAACACTGAAGCTTTCTTT